These T cell receptor beta chains were read from a single sample in a study of blood T cells in healthy people across ages. TCRdb independently ran MiXCR on the 5' RACE reads; one entry per CDR3 protein. The table lists more than 1.4 million distinct CDR3 sequences, 42% of them singletons, with around 8% in the top ten. Sequencing was done on a sample of blood. The receptors shown here come from a woman younger than 30 in good health. CDR3s include the opening cysteine and the closing phenylalanine or tryptophan. Each record gives: J gene, D gene, clone size, V gene, CDR3 DNA, CDR3 protein. The D gene is left open where the match is weak. Rows give clone size only sometimes, using once, few, many, or a class for an expanded clone.

TRBJ2-5 | NA | once | TRBV23-1 | TGCGCCAGCAGTCAACTCCCCGGGATCGAGACAGTGCAAGAGACCCAGTACTTC | CASSQLPGIETVQETQYF
TRBJ2-5 | NA | NA | TRBV7-2 | TGTACCAGCAGCTCCCTTGGTATCCAAGAGACCCAGTACTTC | CTSSSLGIQETQYF
TRBJ2-1 | NA | NA | TRBV5-1 | TGCGCCAGCAGCTTTAGGGGCATAAGGTTCTACAATGAGCAGTTCTTC | CASSFRGIRFYNEQFF
TRBJ1-1 | NA | few | TRBV12-3/TRBV12-4 | TGTGCCAGCAGTTTAGGGGTAAGGGAAGCTTTCTTT | CASSLGVREAFF
TRBJ2-5 | TRBD1 | NA | TRBV18 | TGTGCCAGCTCACCACCGGCTAGCAGGGGGCTGGGGACCCAGTACTTC | CASSPPASRGLGTQYF
TRBJ2-7 | NA | NA | TRBV20-1 | TGCAGTGCCCGGATCGGCTACGGGGGCGAGCAGTACTTC | CSARIGYGGEQYF
TRBJ1-5 | NA | few | TRBV6-1 | TGTGCCAGCAGTGAATTATCAGGGACTCAGCCCCAGCATTTT | CASSELSGTQPQHF
TRBJ1-6 | NA | NA | TRBV27 | TGTGCCAGCAGTATCGCACTTAATTCACCCCTCCACTTT | CASSIALNSPLHF
TRBJ2-5 | NA | NA | TRBV7-9 | TGTACCAGCAGCACGCGGGACAGCGTCCAAGAGACCCAGTACTTC | CTSSTRDSVQETQYF
TRBJ1-5 | TRBD1 | NA | TRBV3-1 | TGTGCCAGCAGCCACTCCAGACAGGGGGGACAGCATTTT | CASSHSRQGGQHF
TRBJ2-1 | TRBD1 | NA | TRBV5-1 | TGCGCCAGCAGCTTGAGACAGGGTATCAATGAGCAGTTCTTC | CASSLRQGINEQFF
TRBJ1-1 | NA | NA | TRBV10-3 | TGTGCCATCAGTGAGTCGAACGGGAATGACGCTTTCTTT | CAISESNGNDAFF
TRBJ2-3 | NA | NA | TRBV3-1 | TGTGCCAGCAGCCAAGGGGGGAGATCTAGCACAGATACGCAGTATTTT | CASSQGGRSSTDTQYF
TRBJ1-1 | NA | NA | TRBV4-1 | TGCGCCAGCAGCCAATCGGAGTCCCTCTATGAAGCTTTCTTT | CASSQSESLYEAFF
TRBJ2-7 | TRBD2 | NA | TRBV5-1 | TGCGCCAGCAGCTTCCGCGGGGCTAGCGGGAGGACCTACGAGCAGTACTTC | CASSFRGASGRTYEQYF
TRBJ2-3 | NA | few | TRBV4-1 | TGCGCCAGCAGTGTCGAGCGGGGCACAGATACGCAGTATTTT | CASSVERGTDTQYF
TRBJ2-5 | NA | NA | TRBV3-1 | TGTGCCAGCAACCGGGACAAGTACCAAGAGACCCAGTACTTC | CASNRDKYQETQYF
TRBJ2-7 | TRBD1 | NA | TRBV11-2 | TGTGCCAGCAGCCCCGTCCCAGGGGACAGGGGACCCTACGAGCAGTACTTC | CASSPVPGDRGPYEQYF
TRBJ1-6 | TRBD1 | NA | TRBV12-3/TRBV12-4 | TGTGCCAGCAGTGGCCAGGGGGCGCTTAATTCACCCCTCCACTTT | CASSGQGALNSPLHF
TRBJ2-3 | NA | NA | TRBV10-3 | TGTGCCATCAGTGTTCTCCACACAGATACGCAGTATTTT | CAISVLHTDTQYF
TRBJ2-4 | NA | NA | TRBV28 | TGTGCCAGCAGTTCCCCTGTCCCTAAAGGTGGGCAGTACTTC | CASSSPVPKGGQYF
TRBJ2-5 | NA | few | TRBV20-1 | TGCAGTGCTAGGGATACTCCAAGACAGTACCAAGAGACCCAGTACTTC | CSARDTPRQYQETQYF
TRBJ2-5 | NA | NA | TRBV6-6 | TGTGCCAGCAGTTACCTGTCTGGGGGAGAGACCCAGTACTTC | CASSYLSGGETQYF
TRBJ2-3 | TRBD2 | few | TRBV12-3/TRBV12-4 | TGTGCCAGCAGTCGACCTAGCGGGGGGACAAGACGAACAGATACGCAGTATTTT | CASSRPSGGTRRTDTQYF
TRBJ2-2 | NA | few | TRBV12-3/TRBV12-4 | TGTGCCAGCAGTGTAATGGGAGCCGGGGAGCTGTTTTTT | CASSVMGAGELFF
TRBJ2-1 | TRBD1 | NA | TRBV4-1 | TGCGCCAGCAGCCAACAAACAGGGGGTGTCTCCTACAATGAGCAGTTCTTC | CASSQQTGGVSYNEQFF
TRBJ2-7 | NA | NA | TRBV28 | TGTGCCAGCAGTTTCTCCAGGAACCCCTACGAGCAGTACTTC | CASSFSRNPYEQYF
TRBJ2-3 | NA | NA | TRBV20-1 | TGCAGTGCTAGAGATCTCCCGGCCTCGTCCGTGGGGACGCAGTATTTT | CSARDLPASSVGTQYF
TRBJ2-5 | NA | NA | TRBV9 | TGTGCCAGCAGCGTAGTGGCGGTTCGGAATGAGCAGTACTTC | CASSVVAVRNEQYF
TRBJ2-1 | NA | NA | TRBV20-1 | TGCAGTGCTAGGGAGACAGGATCCTACAATGAGCAGTTCTTC | CSARETGSYNEQFF
TRBJ2-6 | NA | few | TRBV6-2/TRBV6-3 | TGTGCCAGCAGTTACGCCGCGAGCGGTTCTGGGGCCAACGTCCTGACTTTC | CASSYAASGSGANVLTF
TRBJ2-5 | NA | few | TRBV4-2 | TGTGCCAGCAGCCCATCTGGTGCGGGCTCCCAAGAGACCCAGTACTTC | CASSPSGAGSQETQYF
TRBJ2-5 | NA | NA | TRBV27 | TGTGCCAGCAGTTTAAGTGGACTCACCTTAAGGGACCAGTACTTC | CASSLSGLTLRDQYF
TRBJ2-5 | NA | NA | TRBV11-1 | TGTGCCAGCAAGGAGGGTGGTATTAATGAGCAGTACTTC | CASKEGGINEQYF
TRBJ2-1 | NA | NA | TRBV21-1 | TGTGCCAGCAGCATAAGGACTAGCGGGACCTCCCGGGGGGACAATGAGCAGTTCTTC | CASSIRTSGTSRGDNEQFF
TRBJ2-1 | NA | NA | TRBV2 | TGTGCCAGCACGGGGTCGTCGGCCAGGGAGCAGTTCTTC | CASTGSSAREQFF
TRBJ1-1 | NA | NA | TRBV5-1 | TGCGCCAGCAGCTTGGCAGGGGAGGATGAAGCTTTCTTT | CASSLAGEDEAFF
TRBJ1-5 | TRBD1 | NA | TRBV27 | TGTGCCAGCAGTGTACAGGGGGAGGGTCAGCCCCAGCATTTT | CASSVQGEGQPQHF
TRBJ2-7 | NA | once | TRBV4-2 | TGTGCCAGCAGCCAAGACCCAACAGGGCGGGGCGAGCAGTACTTC | CASSQDPTGRGEQYF
TRBJ1-1 | NA | NA | TRBV6-5 | TGTGCCAGCAGGGGCGGGGGAAGGAACACTGAAGCTTTCTTT | CASRGGGRNTEAFF
TRBJ1-2 | NA | NA | TRBV20-1 | TGCAGTGCTGGGGGCATTGGGGGGTTTGGCCACACCTTC | CSAGGIGGFGHTF
TRBJ2-1 | TRBD2 | few | TRBV2 | TGTGCCAGCCGGGGGGCTAGCGGGGCCTACAATGAGCAGTTCTTC | CASRGASGAYNEQFF
TRBJ2-1 | NA | NA | TRBV2 | TGTGCCTGCTGGGGTTCGATACGGTTCTTC | CACWGSIRFF
TRBJ2-1 | NA | NA | TRBV7-2 | TGTGCCAGCACCTTGGACTGGGGCTTAAATGAGCAGTTCTTC | CASTLDWGLNEQFF
TRBJ1-2 | TRBD1 | NA | TRBV12-3/TRBV12-4 | TGTGCCAACAGGACAGGGCCCTCTTATGGCTACACCTTC | CANRTGPSYGYTF
TRBJ1-5 | NA | NA | TRBV6-1 | TGTGCCAGCAGGGGCGGGGTGGGGGACAATCAGCCCCAGCATTTT | CASRGGVGDNQPQHF
TRBJ1-2 | NA | few | TRBV29-1 | TGCAGCATCCGGGAACAAGCTAACTATGGCTACACCTTC | CSIREQANYGYTF
TRBJ2-7 | NA | NA | TRBV3-1 | TGTGCCAGCAGCCCCGGGCAGGGCATCGTCTACGAGCAGTACTTC | CASSPGQGIVYEQYF
TRBJ2-3 | NA | few | TRBV4-1 | TGCGCCAGCAGCCAAACGCCTCTAGGGGCAGATACGCAGTATTTT | CASSQTPLGADTQYF
TRBJ2-1 | TRBD2 | NA | TRBV18 | TGTGCCAGCTCACCGTTAATAGCGGGGTACAATGAGCAGTTCTTC | CASSPLIAGYNEQFF
TRBJ2-5 | NA | many | TRBV27 | TGTGCCAGCAGTTTGAATGGAGAGACCCAGTACTTC | CASSLNGETQYF
TRBJ2-7 | TRBD1 | NA | TRBV6-5 | TGTGCCAGCAGTTACCCGGGACAGGGAGGCCACGAGCAGTACTTC | CASSYPGQGGHEQYF
TRBJ2-4 | NA | NA | TRBV14 | TGTGCCAGCAACCCCGGCGGGGCCTACAATGAGCAGTACTTC | CASNPGGAYNEQYF
TRBJ1-1 | NA | NA | TRBV3-1 | TGTGCCAGCAGCCGCGGGGGGGGTGAAGCTTTCTTT | CASSRGGGEAFF
TRBJ2-5 | NA | few | TRBV5-1 | TGCGCCAGCAGCGGAGGGTTAGGCGGGACCCACCAAGAGACCCAGTACTTC | CASSGGLGGTHQETQYF